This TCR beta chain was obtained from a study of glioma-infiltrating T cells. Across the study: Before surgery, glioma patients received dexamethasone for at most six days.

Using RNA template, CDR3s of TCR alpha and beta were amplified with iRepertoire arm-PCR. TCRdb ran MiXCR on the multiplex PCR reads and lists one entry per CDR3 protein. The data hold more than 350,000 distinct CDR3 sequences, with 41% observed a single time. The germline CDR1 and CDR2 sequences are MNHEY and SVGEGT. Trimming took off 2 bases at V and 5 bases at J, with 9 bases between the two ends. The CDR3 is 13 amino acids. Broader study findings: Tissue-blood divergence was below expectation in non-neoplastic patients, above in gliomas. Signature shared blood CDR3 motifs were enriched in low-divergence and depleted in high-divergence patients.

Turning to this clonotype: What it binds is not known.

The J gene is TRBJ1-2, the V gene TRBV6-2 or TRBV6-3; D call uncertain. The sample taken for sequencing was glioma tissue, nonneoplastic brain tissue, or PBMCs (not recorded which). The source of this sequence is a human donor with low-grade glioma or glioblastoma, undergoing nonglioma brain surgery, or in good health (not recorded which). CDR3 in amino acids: CASSYQRAYGYTF. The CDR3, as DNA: TGTGCCAGCAGTTACCAGAGGGCTTATGGCTACACCTTC.